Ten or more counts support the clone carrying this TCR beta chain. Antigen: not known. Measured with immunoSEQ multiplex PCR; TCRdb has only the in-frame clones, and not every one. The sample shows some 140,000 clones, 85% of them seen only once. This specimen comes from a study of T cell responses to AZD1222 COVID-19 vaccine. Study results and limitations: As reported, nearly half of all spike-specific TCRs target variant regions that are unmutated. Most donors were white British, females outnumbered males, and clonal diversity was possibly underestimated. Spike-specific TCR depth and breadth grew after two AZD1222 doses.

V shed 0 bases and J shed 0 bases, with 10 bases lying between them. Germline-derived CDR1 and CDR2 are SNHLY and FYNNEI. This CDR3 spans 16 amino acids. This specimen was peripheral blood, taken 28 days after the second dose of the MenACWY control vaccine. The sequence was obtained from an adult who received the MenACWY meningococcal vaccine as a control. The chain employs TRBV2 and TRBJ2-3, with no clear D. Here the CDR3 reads CASSEAQSKSTDTQYF. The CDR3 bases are TGTGCCAGCAGTGAAGCTCAATCAAAAAGCACAGATACGCAGTATTTT.